The next 24 T cell receptor beta chains were all read from a single sample in a study of blood T cell repertoires in COVID-19. Assay used: immunoSEQ multiplex PCR; TCRdb lists only in-frame clones, some missing. The sample gives a few hundred thousand clones, just under 90% of which show up once; about 8.4% is in the top ten. The specimen was PBMCs or T cells enriched from blood (not recorded which). These receptors were collected from a woman aged 25 to 39 who had recovered from COVID-19.

The V call is TRBV4-1, the J call TRBJ2-7, with D unresolved. V lost 2 bases to trimming and J lost 0 bases, with 8 bases between them. The CDR3 has 14 residues. The V gene's germline CDR1 is MGHRA and CDR2 YSYEKL. CDR3 sequence (DNA): TGCGCCAGCAGCCAATTCACCGGCTCCTACGAGCAGTACTTC. Translation: CASSQFTGSYEQYF.

The chain has TRBV11-2 and TRBJ2-1; D may match TRBD1 or TRBD2 (6 bases each). Looked up from germline, CDR1 is SGHAT and CDR2 is FQNNGV. There are 13 residues in the CDR3. The CDR3 sequence: CASGQIDRNEQFF. The CDR3 DNA is TGTGCTAGCGGACAGATCGATCGTAATGAGCAGTTCTTC.

The rearrangement links TRBV5-4 to TRBJ2-1; 11 nucleotides match TRBD2. CDR1 is SGHNT and CDR2 is YYREEE in the germline V gene (reference sequence). The CDR3 contains 17 residues. The J segment lost 9 bases and the V segment lost 0 bases, leaving 11 bases of the junction unmatched. The DNA for the CDR3 is TGTGCCAGCAGCTTGGCCTCTGGAATAGCGGGAGGGATTGAGCAGTTCTTC. It specifies CASSLASGIAGGIEQFF.

This chain connects TRBV7-9 to TRBJ2-1; weak D call: TRBD2 (6 bases). Trimming shortened V by 3 bases and J by 5 bases, and 14 bases separated the two germline ends. Germline loops: CDR1 SEHNR, CDR2 FQNEAQ (reference sequence). The CDR3 totals 15 residues. The CDR3: CASSFGGIRNNEQFF. Written as DNA, the CDR3 is TGTGCCAGCAGCTTTGGGGGGATTCGTAACAATGAGCAGTTCTTC.

This chain joins TRBV18 and TRBJ2-7; the match to TRBD1 covers 9 bases. Germline lookup yields CDR1 KGHSH and CDR2 LQKENI. The CDR3 is made up of 16 amino acids. The V gene end was trimmed by 2 bases and the J gene end by 2 bases; junction bases not matched to a gene: 7. CDR3 bases: TGTGCCAGCTCACCATCCCGGGACAGGGTCGCCTACGAGCAGTACTTC. Protein sequence: CASSPSRDRVAYEQYF.

The rearrangement uses TRBV3-1 (or the pseudogene TRBV3-2) and TRBJ1-2; possibly TRBD1 for D (6 bases). Germline CDR1 and CDR2: LGHDT and YNNKEL (reference sequence). CDR3 length equals 15 residues. V was pared by 4 bases and J by 1 base, with 13 bases between. The CDR3: CASSPRTAINYGYTF. The CDR3 nucleotides read TGTGCCAGCAGCCCACGGACAGCTATTAACTATGGCTACACCTTC.

The chain links TRBV7-9 to TRBJ2-2, with D hard to call. Trimming cost V 5 bases and J 6 bases, with 10 bases left between them. From germline, CDR1 is SEHNR and CDR2 FQNEAQ (reference sequence). The CDR3 runs to 13 residues. In nucleotides, the CDR3 is TGTGCCAGCAGCGCCTTACTCTCCGGGGAGCTGTTTTTT. It is translated as CASSALLSGELFF.

CDR3 in amino acids: CSVGGGVSGNTIYF. In DNA, the CDR3 is TGCAGCGTGGGAGGGGGAGTCTCTGGAAACACCATATATTTT. J is TRBJ1-3 and V is TRBV29-1; D may be TRBD1 (6 bases). V dropped 6 bases and J dropped 0 bases, with 12 bases sitting between them. Germline V gives CDR1 SQVTM, CDR2 ANQGSEA. The CDR3 length is 14 residues.

The rearrangement links TRBV2 to TRBJ1-5; perhaps TRBD1 as D (5 bases). Germline CDR1 SNHLY, CDR2 FYNNEI. V was clipped by 5 bases and J by 0 bases, with 11 bases between them. This CDR3 region has 15 residues. This CDR3 is CASSLTAPSNQPQHF. As DNA, the CDR3 is TGTGCCAGCAGTTTGACAGCGCCTAGCAATCAGCCCCAGCATTTT.

The V call is TRBV2, the J call TRBJ2-7; D is possibly TRBD2 (5 bases). Trimming stripped 4 bases from V and 2 bases from J, with 9 bases between. Germline V gene sequence: CDR1 SNHLY, CDR2 FYNNEI. The CDR3 runs to 13 residues. The CDR3 protein is CASSADFTYEQYF. In DNA, the CDR3 is TGTGCCAGCAGTGCGGACTTCACCTACGAGCAGTACTTC. The whole variable domain, filled in from reference TRBV2 and TRBJ2-7, reads EPEVTQTPSHQVTQMGQEVILRCVPISNHLYFYWYRQILGQKVEFLVSFYNNEISEKSEIFDDQFSVERPDGSNFTLKIRSTKLEDSAMYFCASSADFTYEQYFGPGTRLTVT.

The chain links TRBV29-1 to TRBJ2-7; 8 positions agree with TRBD2. Germline V gives CDR1 SQVTM, CDR2 ANQGSEA. The V and J ends lost 6 bases and 0 bases, in that order; junction bases with no gene match: 1. The CDR3 totals 12 residues. The CDR3 DNA reads TGCAGCGTAGGGACTAGCTCCTACGAGCAGTACTTC. It codes for CSVGTSSYEQYF.

This chain links TRBV29-1 with TRBJ2-7; 8 bases are shared with TRBD2. V was pared by 6 bases and J by 4 bases, with 8 bases of the junction left unmatched. Germline V gene lookup returns CDR1 SQVTM and CDR2 ANQGSEA. The CDR3 has 13 amino acids. The CDR3 coding sequence is TGCAGCGTACGAGGCGGGAGGATTTACGAGCAGTACTTC. Protein sequence: CSVRGGRIYEQYF.

The chain recombines TRBV2 with TRBJ2-1; 8 bases map to TRBD2. Germline V lookup: CDR1 SNHLY, CDR2 FYNNEI. The CDR3 length is 15 residues. Trimming took 5 bases from V and 2 from J; bases not matched to a gene: 5. The CDR3 nucleotides are TGTGCCAGCAGTTTCGATAGCGGGACCTACAATGAGCAGTTCTTC. Amino acids: CASSFDSGTYNEQFF.

The chain links TRBV7-8 to TRBJ1-1; no definite D call. The CDR3 runs 13 residues. Germline V gene lookup returns CDR1 SGHVS and CDR2 FQNEAQ. Between the trimmed V and J ends, which lost 5 bases and 0 bases, there was a span of 7 bases. CDR3 protein: CASSHGVNTEAFF. DNA of the CDR3: TGTGCCAGCAGCCATGGAGTGAACACTGAAGCTTTCTTT.

CDR3 DNA: TGTGCCAGCAGCTTCCTGTCTAACTATGGCTACACCTTC. It codes for CASSFLSNYGYTF. The V gene is TRBV7-9, the J gene TRBJ1-2; D unclear. CDR1 is SEHNR and CDR2 is FQNEAQ in the germline V gene (reference sequence). The CDR3 covers 13 residues. The V and J ends lost 3 bases and 0 bases respectively, with 5 bases between them. The full variable domain, its missing parts supplied by reference TRBV7-9 and TRBJ1-2, is DTGVSQNPRHKITKRGQNVTFRCDPISEHNRLYWYRQTLGQGPEFLTYFQNEAQLEKSRLLSDRFSAERPKGSFSTLEIQRTEQGDSAMYLCASSFLSNYGYTFGSGTRLTVV.

This chain links TRBV10-3 with TRBJ1-1; TRBD1 matches at 9 bases. This CDR3 spans 14 amino acids. In germline, CDR1 is ENHRY, CDR2 SYGVKD. J lost 3 bases, V lost 6 bases, and 5 bases had no gene match. The CDR3: CAISPGTGYTEAFF. Written as DNA, the CDR3 is TGTGCCATCAGCCCCGGGACAGGGTACACTGAAGCTTTCTTT.

This chain connects TRBV6-2 or TRBV6-3 to TRBJ2-1, with D tentatively TRBD2 (5 bases). This CDR3 comprises 15 residues. V lost 2 bases, J lost 8 bases, and 16 bases lay in between. Looked up from germline, CDR1 is MNHEY and CDR2 is SVGEGT. Here the CDR3 reads CASSYASQVFDEQFF. The DNA of the CDR3 is TGTGCCAGCAGTTACGCTAGCCAGGTCTTCGATGAGCAGTTCTTC.

The V call is TRBV3-1 (or the pseudogene TRBV3-2), the J call TRBJ2-1, with TRBD2 matching over 9 bases. The CDR3 length is 13 residues. CDR1 and CDR2 (germline): LGHDT, YNNKEL (reference sequence). V shed 8 bases, J shed 9 bases, and the junction held 8 bases outside the gene matches. The chain's CDR3 is CASSVAGVGEQFF. CDR3 bases: TGTGCCAGCTCGGTAGCGGGAGTAGGTGAGCAGTTCTTC.

The chain employs TRBV6-1 and TRBJ2-7; 7 bases map to TRBD2. The CDR3 is 15 residues long. Germline V CDR1 and CDR2: MNHNS, SASEGT. The V gene end was trimmed by 3 bases and the J gene end by 4 bases; junction bases not matched to a gene: 9. The CDR3 bases are TGTGCCAGCAGTGAGTGGTTCGCTAGCGGATACGAGCAGTACTTC. Protein product: CASSEWFASGYEQYF.

J is TRBJ1-6 and V is TRBV28; perhaps TRBD1 as D (6 bases). The ends were cut back, 3 bases at V and 11 bases at J, with 20 bases in the middle. The CDR3 is made up of 16 amino acids. Per germline, CDR1 MDHEN and CDR2 SYDVKM. The CDR3 is CASSLGQTGYIPPLHF. CDR3 bases: TGTGCCAGCAGTTTGGGGCAGACAGGATATATTCCACCCCTCCACTTT.

The DNA of the CDR3 is TGTGCCACCAGCAGAGCGGGCAGGGGAGAATCACCCCTCCACTTT. Protein: CATSRAGRGESPLHF. V is TRBV15 and J is TRBJ1-6; the D gene is possibly TRBD1 (6 bases). Trimming shortened V by 1 base and J by 10 bases, and 14 bases separated the two germline ends. The V gene's germline CDR1 is LNHNV and CDR2 YYDKDF (reference sequence). The CDR3 spans 15 residues.

The rearrangement joins TRBV28 to TRBJ2-7, with unresolved D. Trimming took 7 bases from V and 3 from J, leaving 28 bases between them. The CDR3 runs 18 residues. The V gene's germline CDR1 is MDHEN and CDR2 SYDVKM. For the CDR3, the DNA is TGTGCCAGCACCCAACCCGACATAGTAGGTTCTGGATTCTACGAGCAGTACTTC. This encodes CASTQPDIVGSGFYEQYF.

This clone was seen a few times. V and J are TRBV5-1 and TRBJ2-7; D possibly corresponds to TRBD2 (6 bases). The germline gives CDR1 SGHRS, CDR2 YFSETQ. V lost 1 base to trimming and J lost 0 bases, with 29 bases between them. The CDR3 runs to 21 residues. CDR3 nucleotides: TGCGCCAGCAGCTTGTCCCCTCACTTGGGGGGTCTACCCTACGCCTCCTACGAGCAGTACTTC. Encoded protein: CASSLSPHLGGLPYASYEQYF.

A single count supports this clone. The J gene is TRBJ1-2, the V gene TRBV5-4; no definite D call. The CDR3 totals 12 residues. In germline, CDR1 is SGHNT, CDR2 YYREEE (reference sequence). The V end lost 0 bases, the J end lost 8 bases, and 8 bases lay between the germline ends. DNA of the CDR3: TGTGCCAGCAGCTTGGGAGGTGGCGGCTACACCTTC. It yields the protein CASSLGGGGYTF.